This TCR beta chain stems from a study of T cell responses to AZD1222 COVID-19 vaccine (dated by TCRdb to the early 2020s). Context from the whole study: AZD1222 recipients given second doses at about 4 weeks or at about 12 weeks were pooled, since spike-specific TCR depth and breadth were not found to differ between the two schedules. Trial participants were enrolled into age subgroups of 18-55, 56-69 and 70-plus years, which contained about 160, 30 and 59 TCR-sequenced participants, respectively. TCR sequencing was performed for 233 trial participants, of whom some 200 were given two doses of AZD1222 and around 25 were given two doses of MenACWY control vaccine.

Points the paper makes about the study in general: Because no samples from the day 14 peak response were available, repertoires could be characterized only after the peak T cell response. Only 5 to 7 AZD1222 recipients were SARS-CoV-2 seropositive at baseline, limiting conclusions about previously exposed vaccinees. The 56-69-year group was small, and its depth increase did not reach significance, likely because of low power. Nearly half of unique spike-specific TCRs reportedly recognized epitopes outside regions mutated in the B.1.351 and B.1.1.7 variants. The whole spike protein was spanned by vaccine-associated CD4 TCRs, and dominant responses were seen in regions 160-218 and 743-854. After two AZD1222 doses, both the breadth and the depth of spike-specific TCRs were significantly higher than at day 0 and than in MenACWY recipients. Participants were mostly white British and included more females than males, and it was suggested by the authors that clonal diversity may have been underestimated.

As concerns this clone: It lacks a known antigen. No base-level quality is on record; no much larger clone is a single base apart.

Per the publication, the time point label means: baseline before first vaccination. The vaccinee samples were drawn from two UK trials, COV001 and COV002, one of which was a single-blind randomized controlled phase 2/3 trial testing AZD1222 (ChAdOx1 nCoV-19) in healthy adults. For TCRbeta chain sequencing, PBMC samples were collected from trial participants at day 0 and at day 28 after the second dose. The CDR3 regions of human TCRbeta chains were analyzed by immunosequencing. Per the original workflow: Repertoire TCRs were checked for matches against a reference library of SARS-CoV-2-specific TCRs that had been generated using the MIRA antigen-specificity platform. Breadth was defined as the fraction of unique TCRs that were SARS-CoV-2-associated, and depth was defined as the fraction of total T cells that were SARS-CoV-2-associated. Using the MIRA data, every spike-specific TCR was mapped to the spike region that the TCR reacted to and assigned to either a CD4 or a CD8 class. Log10-transformed breadth and depth values were compared by one-way ANOVA with Sidak's multiple comparisons tests. TCRdb took over this immuneACCESS table, retaining in-frame rearrangements with V and J assigned. Such tables are incomplete; in checked studies, under half of the missing clones stem from an unresolved V gene, and the remainder is unexplained. The V and J calls and clone size were taken over from that table, and D and trimming were inferred from the DNA. For this sample the table gives some 200,000 clones, of which about 92% were detected only once. More than 9% of the sample is taken by the ten largest.

Spanning cysteine to phenylalanine, the CDR3 consists of 14 amino acids. The retained sequence is limited to the CDR3, 42 bases, with the frame set at the first base. The germline V gene supplies CDR1 SNHLY and CDR2 FYNNEI. The junction shows trimming of 8 bases on V and 0 bases on J, plus 11 bases between the germline ends. The receptor chain draws on TRBV2 and TRBJ1-5, with no confident D gene call. The sequence was collected from an adult in good health. The sequences come from peripheral blood, collected on day 0 of AZD1222 vaccination. The CDR3 is CASEDGYSNQPQHF. The sequenced DNA is TGTGCCAGCGAGGATGGATATAGCAATCAGCCCCAGCATTTT.